The T cell receptor (beta chain) under discussion was sequenced for a study of blood T cell repertoires in COVID-19. Assay used: immunoSEQ multiplex PCR; TCRdb lists only in-frame clones, some missing. The sample records more than 150,000 clones, roughly 84% being singletons. V lost 3 bases to trimming and J lost 8 bases, with 8 bases between them. The CDR3 spans 12 residues. The sequenced sample consisted of peripheral blood. This sequence was found in a man younger than 30 with active or convalescent COVID-19. The genes are TRBV12-3 or TRBV12-4 and TRBJ1-5, with D uncertain. This CDR3 reads CASSFAPKPQHF. The CDR3 DNA reads as TGTGCCAGCAGTTTCGCCCCTAAGCCCCAGCATTTT.